These 4 T cell receptor beta chains were sequenced from one sample in a study of human T cells and chemical hapten exposure. Unique molecular identifiers were affixed to discrete cDNA molecules within the library. Each CDR3 protein gets one entry after TCRdb re-called the reads with MiXCR. The sample includes about 120,000 distinct CDR3 sequences, about 7.7% seen only once; the top ten take about 1.4%. Blood, whole and unfractionated, served as the source for total RNA extraction. Sequencing was done on a sample of whole blood. These receptors were obtained from a human donor in good health. Some clones in this sample may be carry-over from other donors' samples.

This clonotype showed up many times. This chain joins TRBV25-1 and TRBJ1-1; 9 bases line up with TRBD1. Germline V gene data show CDR1 as MGHDK and CDR2 as SYGVNS. CDR3 size: 11 residues. Losses at the gene ends were 4 bases for V and 14 bases for J; bases not matched to a gene: 5. The CDR3 here is CASSGDRVPFF. The CDR3 coding sequence is TGTGCCAGCAGTGGGGACAGGGTTCCCTTCTTT.

In its sample, this clonotype was seen a few times. The V and J genes are TRBV28 and TRBJ2-7; 9 bases map to TRBD2. Losses at the gene ends were 10 bases for V and 3 bases for J; bases not matched to a gene: 10. This CDR3 contains 14 residues. Germline loops: CDR1 MDHEN, CDR2 SYDVKM. The CDR3 loop is CATTGSGSLYEQYF. As DNA, the CDR3 is TGTGCCACAACGGGTAGCGGGAGCCTCTACGAGCAGTACTTC.

This chain uses TRBV20-1 with TRBJ2-5; 8 nucleotides line up with TRBD2. The CDR3 runs to 14 residues. Looked up from germline, CDR1 is DFQATT and CDR2 is SNEGSKA (reference sequence). Germline trimming cut 0 bases from V and 4 bases from J; bases unmatched to any gene: 4. This CDR3 reads CSARDGSGRETQYF. CDR3 nucleotides: TGCAGTGCTAGAGATGGAAGCGGGAGAGAGACCCAGTACTTC.

This clonotype has just a few counts. The V gene is TRBV7-8, the J gene TRBJ1-1; 7 bases line up with TRBD1. The germline V gene encodes CDR1 SGHVS and CDR2 FQNEAQ. With 5 bases clipped from V and 4 bases from J, the junction kept 16 bases outside the gene matches. CDR3 length: 17 residues. The CDR3 is CASSPRTGLDPPTEAFF. The DNA for the CDR3 is TGTGCCAGCAGCCCTCGGACAGGCCTCGACCCCCCCACTGAAGCTTTCTTT.